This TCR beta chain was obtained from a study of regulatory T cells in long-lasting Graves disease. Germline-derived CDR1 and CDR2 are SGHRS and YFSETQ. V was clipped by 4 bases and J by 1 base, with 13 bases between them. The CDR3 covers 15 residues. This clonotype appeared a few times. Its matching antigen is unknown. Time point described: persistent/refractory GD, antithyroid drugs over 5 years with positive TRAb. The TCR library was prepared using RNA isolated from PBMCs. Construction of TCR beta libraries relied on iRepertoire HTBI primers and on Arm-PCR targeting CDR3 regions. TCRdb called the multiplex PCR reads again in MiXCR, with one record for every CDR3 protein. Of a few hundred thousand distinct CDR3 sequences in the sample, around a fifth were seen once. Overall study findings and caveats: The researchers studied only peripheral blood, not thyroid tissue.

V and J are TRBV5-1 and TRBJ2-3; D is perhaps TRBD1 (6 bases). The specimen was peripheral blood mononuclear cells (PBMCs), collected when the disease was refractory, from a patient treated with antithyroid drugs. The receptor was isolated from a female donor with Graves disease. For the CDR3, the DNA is TGCGCCAGCAGCCCAGGGGAAAGCGGCACAGATACGCAGTATTTT. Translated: CASSPGESGTDTQYF.